The clone carrying this T cell receptor (beta chain) has more than one count but fewer than ten. Its antigen is still unknown. This specimen comes from a study of CD8 T cells in Susac syndrome. Findings and limits, study-wide: Acknowledgment was made by the study that its TCR sequencing and HLA analysis involved a relatively small number of individuals.

TEMRA cells were FACS-enriched, while CD8+ and CD4+ T cells were negatively isolated. This CDR3 comprises 14 residues. V was trimmed by 1 base and J by 1 base, leaving 7 bases between them. The germline V gene has CDR1 LGHDT and CDR2 YNNKEL (reference sequence). When the RNA was reverse transcribed, random hexamers were used with an input of 0.5 to 1 ug. Multiplex PCR with immunoSEQ amplified the TCR beta CDR3 across 54 Vbeta and 13 Jbeta. TCRdb re-analysed the immunoSEQ multiplex PCR reads in MiXCR, keeping a single row per CDR3 protein. Of approximately 270,000 distinct CDR3 sequences listed, over 85% are singletons.

The sequencing sample was made of CD4+ T cells from PBMCs. This receptor was identified in a human donor with multiple sclerosis. This chain uses TRBV3-1 with TRBJ1-1; D remains unclear. The CDR3 loop is CASSQGWGNTEAFF. The CDR3 DNA sequence: TGTGCCAGCAGCCAAGGCTGGGGGAACACTGAAGCTTTCTTT.